This T cell receptor beta chain was identified in a study of T cells in Graves' hyperthyroidism and ophthalmopathy (dated by TCRdb to the late 2010s). Turning to the overall study: Peripheral blood was collected at initial diagnosis, before any treatment. Thyroid tissue and blood T-cell repertoires from six or seven Graves' hyperthyroidism patients were also compared in the study. The paper reports TCR Vbeta CDR3 sequencing of roughly 140 peripheral blood samples: fewer than 50 ophthalmopathy, about 75 hyperthyroidism and approximately 17 progressor patients. Whether ophthalmopathy could be predicted prospectively was tested in an independent validation cohort made up of roughly 19 hyperthyroidism patients plus 17 patients who later progressed to ophthalmopathy. After blood sampling, hyperthyroidism patients were treated with methimazole at a starting dose of 30 mg daily, and ophthalmopathy patients were treated with high-dose intravenous methylprednisolone. The 75 to 100 discovery patients were randomly split 7:3 into training and test sets. A discovery cohort of around 98 patients, approximately 45 with Graves' ophthalmopathy and about 58 with stable Graves' hyperthyroidism, was used to find distinguishing TCR V-J signatures.

Broad study findings and their caveats: In validation, progression to ophthalmopathy was predicted by the model with 55% to 71% sensitivity and approximately 78% specificity, a median of 6.5 months before onset. Most expanded thyroid clonotypes (frequency above 0.001) were also detected in blood, a finding suggesting that blood repertoires may reflect thyroid immune responses. In cross-validation, a model built on a 13 V-J signature told ophthalmopathy apart from stable hyperthyroidism with approximately 90% sensitivity and roughly 83% specificity, and in testing the same model reached 80%/75%. No statistical method was used to fix the sample size in advance, and group allocation was not hidden from the investigators.

In the ophthalmopathy patients, disease was moderately to severely active, with a Clinical Activity Score of 3 or more, a NOSPECS grade of 4 or more, and a duration of less than 3 months. Patients with uncontrolled infections, other autoimmune diseases, pregnancy or lactation were excluded. Diagnoses were established on the basis of clinical symptoms, serum thyroxine and TRAb, thyroid ultrasound, and orbital computed tomography. PBMCs were separated from about 10 ml of fresh peripheral blood using Ficoll-Paque density gradient centrifugation. Total RNA was extracted using Trizol reagent, and RNA quality was assessed on an Agilent 2100 Bioanalyzer. TCR beta CDR3 regions were amplified from RNA transcripts. A first-round RT-PCR of the TCR CDR3 used the HTBI primer set with the Qiagen OneStep RT-PCR kit. Libraries were constructed in a second round of multiplex PCR, after which size selection and purification were carried out. Paired-end sequencing of the libraries was performed with 100 bp reads on an Illumina HiSeq2000. In the authors' own workflow: Raw data were processed with SOAPnuke, discarding reads with adapters, uncalled bases, mean Phred below 15, or no exact constant-primer or identifier match. COPE v1.2.5 was used to merge the high-quality paired reads, and each unique nucleotide sequence was defined as a clonotype. Clonotypes were aligned to IMGT TRBV, TRBD and TRBJ reference segments using MiTCR v1.1. The analysis was restricted to V-J combinations with a frequency above 0.0001, which together covered 99.2% of the repertoires. The TCS score was defined as the ratio of F50 (clonal expansion) to E x V (chaos), calculated using BLOSUM62-based TCRdist between CDR3 peptides within each V-J. Welch's t-statistics and random forest reduced roughly 540 V-J features to fewer than 15, which were used in a naive Bayes classifier (R e1071). TCRdb cleaned the public reads at Q25 with fastp, built clones with MiXCR and kept in-frame beta chains. Here each entry gathers all rows of one CDR3 protein and keeps the most common genes and DNA. None of the V and J calls come from the authors' own analysis; TCRdb made them. Recorded for this sample are over 400,000 distinct CDR3 sequences; approximately 14% of them occurred a single time. The top ten constitute under 15% of the sample.

This clonotype has at least ten counts. This receptor's antigen is unknown. Base quality data are lacking; no much larger clone is found one base away. Trimming takes 5 bases from V and 11 bases from J, and the germline ends sit 16 bases apart. The germline V gene (reference sequence) gives CDR1 as MNHEY and CDR2 as SMNVEV. The CDR3 has 14 amino acids, counting the end cysteine and phenylalanine. Only the CDR3 DNA stays, 42 bases, in frame from base 1. Recombination joined TRBV27 with TRBJ1-6; no D gene can be assigned with confidence. This TCR came from a man aged 18 to 35 with Graves' ophthalmopathy. The sequenced sample consisted of blood. The sequence in DNA is TGTGCCAGCAGTGTGGACGGACCCATGGCACCCCTCCACTTT. It codes for CASSVDGPMAPLHF.